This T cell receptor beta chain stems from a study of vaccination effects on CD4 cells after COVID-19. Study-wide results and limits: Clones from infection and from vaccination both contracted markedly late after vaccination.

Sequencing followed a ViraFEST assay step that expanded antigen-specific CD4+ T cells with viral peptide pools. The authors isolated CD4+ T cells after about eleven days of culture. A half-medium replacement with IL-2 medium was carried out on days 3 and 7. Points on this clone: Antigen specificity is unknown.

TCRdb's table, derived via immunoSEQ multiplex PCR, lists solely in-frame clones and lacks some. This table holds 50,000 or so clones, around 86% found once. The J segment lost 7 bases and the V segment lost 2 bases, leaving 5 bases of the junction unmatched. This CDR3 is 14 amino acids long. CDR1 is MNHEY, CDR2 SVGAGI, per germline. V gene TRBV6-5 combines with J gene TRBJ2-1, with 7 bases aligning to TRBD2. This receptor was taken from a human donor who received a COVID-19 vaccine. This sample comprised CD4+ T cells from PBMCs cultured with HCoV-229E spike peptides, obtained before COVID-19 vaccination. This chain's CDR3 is CASSYEGLRNEQFF. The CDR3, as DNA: TGTGCCAGCAGTTACGAGGGACTAAGGAATGAGCAGTTCTTC.